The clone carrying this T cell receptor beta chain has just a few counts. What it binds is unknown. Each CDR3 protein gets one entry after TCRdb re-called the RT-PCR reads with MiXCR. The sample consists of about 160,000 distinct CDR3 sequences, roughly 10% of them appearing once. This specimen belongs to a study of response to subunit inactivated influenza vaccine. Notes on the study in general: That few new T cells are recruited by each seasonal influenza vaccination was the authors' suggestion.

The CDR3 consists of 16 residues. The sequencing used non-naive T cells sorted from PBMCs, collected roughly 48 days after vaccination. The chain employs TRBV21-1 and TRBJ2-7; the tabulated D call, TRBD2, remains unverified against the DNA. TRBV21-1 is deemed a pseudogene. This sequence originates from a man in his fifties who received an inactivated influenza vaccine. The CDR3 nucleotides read TGTGCCAGCAGCAAAGAAGGGACTAAGAGGAGGTACGAGCAGTACTTC. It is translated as CASSKEGTKRRYEQYF.